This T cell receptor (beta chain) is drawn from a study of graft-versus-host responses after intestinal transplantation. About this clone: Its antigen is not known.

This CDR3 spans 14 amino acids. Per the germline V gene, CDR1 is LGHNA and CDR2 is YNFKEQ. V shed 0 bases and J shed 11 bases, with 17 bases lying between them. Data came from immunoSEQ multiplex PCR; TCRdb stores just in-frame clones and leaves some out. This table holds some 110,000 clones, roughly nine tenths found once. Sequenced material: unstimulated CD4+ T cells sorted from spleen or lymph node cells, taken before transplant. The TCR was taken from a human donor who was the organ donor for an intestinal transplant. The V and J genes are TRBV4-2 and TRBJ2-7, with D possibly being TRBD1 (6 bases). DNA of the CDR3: TGTGCCAGCAGCCAAGAGGTAGTGGACAGAAGAAAGTACTTC. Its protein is CASSQEVVDRRKYF.